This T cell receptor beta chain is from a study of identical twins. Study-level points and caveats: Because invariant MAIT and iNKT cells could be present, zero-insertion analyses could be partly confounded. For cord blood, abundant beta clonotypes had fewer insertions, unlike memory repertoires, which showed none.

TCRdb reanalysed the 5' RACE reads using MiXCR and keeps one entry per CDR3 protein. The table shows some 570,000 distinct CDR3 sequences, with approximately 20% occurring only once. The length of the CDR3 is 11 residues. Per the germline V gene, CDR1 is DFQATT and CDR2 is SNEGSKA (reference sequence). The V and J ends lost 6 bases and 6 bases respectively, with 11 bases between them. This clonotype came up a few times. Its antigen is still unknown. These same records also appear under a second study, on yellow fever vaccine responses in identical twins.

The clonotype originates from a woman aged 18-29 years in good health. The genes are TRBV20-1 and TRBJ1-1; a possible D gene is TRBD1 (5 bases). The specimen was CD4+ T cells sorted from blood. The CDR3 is CSARRGAEAFF. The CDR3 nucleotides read TGCAGTGCCCGGAGGGGCGCTGAAGCTTTCTTT.